This is a list of T cell receptor beta chains from one sample in a study of OX40 agonist ivuxolimab in advanced cancers. Clones were sequenced by immunoSEQ multiplex PCR, and TCRdb holds only the in-frame ones, with some missing. This table holds tens of thousands of clones, about 90% found once. Specimen: CD4+ or CD8+ T cells sorted from blood, collected in a trial of the OX40 agonist ivuxolimab. These receptor sequences come from an adult with an advanced solid tumor such as melanoma, head and neck, liver or kidney cancer. The CDR3 runs from the conserved cysteine through the conserved F or W. D genes are given only for firm matches. The size field is filled for only some rows; it gives once, few, many or a size class.

v_call	j_call	d_call	clone_size	cdr3_nt	cdr3_aa
TRBV28	TRBJ1-2	.	.	TGTGCCAGCAGTTTACTCTTGGGGGGTGCTGGCTACACCTTC	CASSLLLGGAGYTF
TRBV27	TRBJ2-5	TRBD2	once	TGTGCCAGCAAGATAAGGGGTCCTAGCGGGAGGGTAAAGGGAGAGACCCAGTACTTC	CASKIRGPSGRVKGETQYF
TRBV4-1	TRBJ1-4	.	.	TGCGCCAGCAGCCAAGGCGGACGGAGGGGGGAAAAACTGTTTTTT	CASSQGGRRGEKLFF
TRBV9	TRBJ2-2	.	.	TGTGCCAGCAGCGGACGGAGATGGGGCACCGGGGAGCTGTTTTTT	CASSGRRWGTGELFF
TRBV9	TRBJ1-1	.	.	TGTGCCAGCAGCGTAGGAGGTTGGGACACTGAAGCTTTCTTT	CASSVGGWDTEAFF
TRBV21-1	TRBJ2-1	.	.	TGTGCCAGCAGCTGGGCCGGCAGGACAATGGGTGAGCAGTTCTTC	CASSWAGRTMGEQFF
TRBV19	TRBJ1-2	TRBD1	.	TGTGCCAGTAGTTCCCGACAGGGGCCCGTCGATGGCTACACCTTC	CASSSRQGPVDGYTF
TRBV11-1	TRBJ2-7	.	.	TGTGCCAGCAGCTTAGACCAGCACCACTACGAGCAGTACTTC	CASSLDQHHYEQYF
TRBV19	TRBJ1-5	.	.	TGTGCCAGTAGTATAGTGTTGGGGCAGGGTGCAAATCAGCCCCAGCATTTT	CASSIVLGQGANQPQHF
TRBV5-1	TRBJ1-3	.	.	TGCGCCAGCAGCCCTGGGGGGACAACAGGAAACACCATATATTTT	CASSPGGTTGNTIYF
TRBV9	TRBJ2-2	.	.	TGTGCCAGCAGCGTAGCTTCGAATAGCGGACTCACCGGGGAGCTGTTTTTT	CASSVASNSGLTGELFF
TRBV2	TRBJ1-1	.	few	TGTGCCAGCAGTGACGTAAACACTGAAGCTTTCTTT	CASSDVNTEAFF
TRBV7-2	TRBJ2-1	.	.	TGTGCCAGCAGCCTCGAGGGGAGGAGCTCCTACAATGAGCAGTTCTTC	CASSLEGRSSYNEQFF
TRBV6-6	TRBJ1-6	.	once	TGTGCCAGCAGTTCGGGGGGTTCCTATAATTCACCCCTCCACTTT	CASSSGGSYNSPLHF
TRBV7-8	TRBJ2-7	.	.	TGTGCCAGCAGCTTTAGCGGCTACGAGCAGTACTTC	CASSFSGYEQYF
TRBV6-1	TRBJ2-7	.	few	TGTGCCAGCAGTGAAGGGACAGCCTCAACCTACGAGCAGTACTTC	CASSEGTASTYEQYF
TRBV6-5	TRBJ1-1	TRBD1	.	TGTGCCAGCAGTTCAGGGGGCTTTCGGGATGAAGCTTTCTTT	CASSSGGFRDEAFF
TRBV11-3	TRBJ2-2	.	few	TGTGCCAGCAGCTTATCTGGGCACGGGGAGCTGTTTTTT	CASSLSGHGELFF
TRBV5-6	TRBJ2-6	.	.	TGTGCCAGCAGCACCGCTAGCACTGGGGCCAACGTCCTGACTTTC	CASSTASTGANVLTF
TRBV25-1	TRBJ2-5	TRBD2	.	TGTGCCACGCAATCGGAGCGGGGGGGCTTTCAAGAGACCCAGTACTTC	CATQSERGGFQETQYF
TRBV5-1	TRBJ2-5	.	.	TGCGCCAGCAGCGTGGACGCCCTCCAAGAGACCCAGTACTTC	CASSVDALQETQYF
TRBV5-1	TRBJ2-6	.	few	TGCGCCAGCAGCTTCAGGTCAGGGCCCTACTCTGGGGCCAACGTCCTGACTTTC	CASSFRSGPYSGANVLTF
TRBV27	TRBJ2-7	.	.	TGTGCCAGCAGTTTATTGGCAGGGGACGGTTACGAGCAGTACTTC	CASSLLAGDGYEQYF
TRBV18	TRBJ2-7	.	.	TGTGCCAGCTCACCACCGACCGGGAATTCTCCCTACGAGCAGTACTTC	CASSPPTGNSPYEQYF
TRBV7-9	TRBJ2-3	.	.	TGTGCCAGCAGCTTGGACGGGTTAAGCACAGATACGCAGTATTTT	CASSLDGLSTDTQYF
TRBV11-3	TRBJ2-2	.	.	TGTGCCAGCAGCCCCGTGGGAGTCGGGGAGCTGTTTTTT	CASSPVGVGELFF
TRBV14	TRBJ2-7	.	.	TGTGCCAGCAGCCAATGGCCAGGGAGGTACGAGCAGTACTTC	CASSQWPGRYEQYF